Each of the 3 T cell receptor beta chains below was sequenced from the same sample in a study of T cells in Graves' hyperthyroidism and ophthalmopathy. TCR beta CDR3 regions were amplified from RNA transcripts. Initially, a first-round RT-PCR of the TCR CDR3 employed the HTBI primer set. Each CDR3 protein gets one entry after TCRdb re-called the multiplex PCR reads with MiXCR. The repertoire consists of under 550,000 distinct CDR3 sequences, with 12% to 15% occurring once and the leading ten covering approximately 5.8%. Sequencing was done on a sample of blood. The receptors originated from a woman aged 18-29 years with Graves' hyperthyroidism.

The rearrangement links TRBV10-1 to TRBJ2-7; 10 bases match TRBD2. CDR1 is WNHNN, CDR2 SYGVQD, per germline (reference sequence). The V and J ends lost 7 bases and 1 base, in that order; junction bases with no gene match: 4. CDR3 length: 14 residues. CDR3: CASKTSGQSYEQYF. For the CDR3, the DNA is TGCGCCAGCAAGACTAGCGGGCAATCCTACGAGCAGTACTTC.

This clonotype occurred many times. This chain connects TRBV12-3 or TRBV12-4 to TRBJ2-1; 8 bases match TRBD1. The CDR3 runs to 15 residues. The V gene end was trimmed by 3 bases and the J gene end by 8 bases; junction bases not matched to a gene: 9. The CDR3 coding sequence is TGTGCCAGCAGTTTGGAGGACAGGGTCCGGGATGAGCAGTTCTTC. This translates into CASSLEDRVRDEQFF.

The table lists this clonotype with many counts. V is TRBV18 and J is TRBJ2-1, with a weak D call TRBD2 (5 bases). CDR3 length: 13 residues. From germline, CDR1 is KGHSH and CDR2 LQKENI. The germline V and J ends were trimmed by 1 base and 10 bases, with 11 bases remaining between them. In DNA, the CDR3 is TGTGCCAGCTCACCACGCTCCGGGGAGGAGCAGTTCTTC. As protein: CASSPRSGEEQFF.